Included here is one T cell receptor (beta chain) sequence, with context. It lacks a known antigen. Per-base quality was not reported, and no clone a single base away is much larger than it. TCR libraries were constructed from 400 ng RNA using the Immunoverse kit, and molecular barcoded adaptors covering alpha/delta and beta/gamma chains were employed. TCR library preparation used the same RNA that was used for transcriptome sequencing. Sequencing of the TCR libraries was done on an Illumina HiSeq 4000 with 2 x 150 cycles. The paper's data handling went like this. Using MiXCR, which included quality filtering and error correction, TCR reads were aligned to human V, D, J and C references and then assembled into CDR3 clonotypes. The tcR package in R was used for analysis of clonotype counts and gene usage diversity. Raw mapping reads were checked after the RNA-seq reads had been mapped by STAR aligner version 2.5.3a onto the human GRCh37 genome. To test how sequencing depth affects detected clonotypes, IR-seq fastq files were randomly downsampled with Seqtk 1.3. The raw public data were reprocessed by TCRdb itself: fastp quality trimming at Q25, MiXCR clonotype calling, in-frame beta chains only. Every CDR3 protein is listed once, alongside the most common genes and DNA of its rows. The V and J calls here are based on TCRdb, not the publication. The sample table contains 60,000 to 80,000 distinct CDR3 sequences; only one count was recorded for approximately 13% of them. The ten largest clones take up roughly 41% of the sample.

Each patient had bone marrow sampled at the time of active disease. Bone marrow mononuclear cells were isolated by Ficoll-Hypaque density gradient centrifugation. CD138-negative cells were obtained by negative selection after labeling with CD138 magnetic microbeads on a MACS separator, removing myeloma plasma cells. Flow cytometry with CD138 antibodies on an Attune NxT was used to check how pure the isolated cells were. TRIzol reagent was used to extract total RNA, and a NanoDrop spectrophotometer was used to quantify the extracted RNA. For each patient, the CD138-negative bone marrow sample underwent paired RNA-seq and IR-seq. The sample originates from a study of read filtering for tumor transcriptome and immune sequencing (dated by TCRdb to about 2020). For context, the study as a whole: The cohort had 16 to 20 male and more than 11 female patients with a mean age of roughly 62 years, ranging from about 45 to 85. By revised international staging, about 8 patients were R-ISS I, some 17 were R-ISS II and roughly seven were R-ISS III. Whole-transcriptome libraries were prepared with the TruSeq RNA Access Library Prep Kit after DNase treatment. Per sample, about 4.05 to 10.27 million TCR-region mapped reads were obtained with IR-seq, compared with only roughly 75 to 1,400 with RNA-seq. TCR repertoires obtained by targeted immune repertoire sequencing and by bulk whole-transcriptome sequencing performed on the same bone marrow samples were compared. One of the main goals was to work out a read-filtering strategy for immune repertoire data, in particular whether clonotypes backed by only a single read should be removed. On the study overall, not on this receptor specifically: In IR-seq, around 85% of clonotypes but 3.5% to 4% of total reads were represented by single-read clonotypes, whereas in RNA-seq, around 75% of clonotypes and more than 35% of reads were represented by single-read clonotypes. Rather than purified T cells, the sorted CD138-negative fraction was a mixed bone marrow immune population. Compared with RNA-seq, IR-seq captured clonotypes at much greater depth and more reliably, and a smaller IR-seq throughput was enough to identify most of the shared clonotypes. The correlation between IR-seq and RNA-seq shared clonotype proportions rose when single-read clonotypes were removed.

CDR1 SGHAT and CDR2 FQNNGV are derived from the germline V gene. Including the terminal cysteine and phenylalanine, the CDR3 comprises 13 residues. Only CDR3 DNA remains: 39 bases, in frame from the first base. Deletion took 4 bases off V and 6 bases off J, with a span of 10 bases between the germline ends. The chain couples TRBV11-2 to TRBJ1-5; no D gene call is confident. The sequenced sample consisted of a population of CD138-negative cells sorted from bone marrow. Interpreted using the paper, the cell subset or site label stands for: bone marrow mononuclear cells depleted of CD138+ plasma/myeloma cells by negative magnetic selection. This sequence was found in a donor aged 40 or older with multiple myeloma. The CDR3 region has the sequence CASSSRPGQPQHF. The base sequence is TGTGCCAGCAGCTCCCGCCCCGGTCAGCCCCAGCATTTT. Here the CDR3 is joined to the reference TRBV11-2 and TRBJ1-5 genes, and the full variable domain is: EAGVAQSPRYKIIEKRQSVAFWCNPISGHATLYWYQQILGQGPKLLIQFQNNGVVDDSQLPKDRFSAERLKGVDSTLKIQPAKLEDSAVYLCASSSRPGQPQHFGDGTRLSIL.